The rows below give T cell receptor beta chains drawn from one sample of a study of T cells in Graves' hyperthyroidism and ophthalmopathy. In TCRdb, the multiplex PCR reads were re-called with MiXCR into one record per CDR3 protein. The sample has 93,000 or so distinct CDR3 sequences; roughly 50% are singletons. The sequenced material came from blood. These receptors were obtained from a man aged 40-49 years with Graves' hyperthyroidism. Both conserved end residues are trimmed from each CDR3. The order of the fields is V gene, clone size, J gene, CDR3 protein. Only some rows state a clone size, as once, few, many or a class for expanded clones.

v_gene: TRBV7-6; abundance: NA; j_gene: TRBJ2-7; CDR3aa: ASSPGTGGLHSYEQY
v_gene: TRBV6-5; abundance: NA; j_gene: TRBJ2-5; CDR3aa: ASSPNRGGIETQY
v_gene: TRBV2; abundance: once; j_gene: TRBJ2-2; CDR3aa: ASSEVAGELF
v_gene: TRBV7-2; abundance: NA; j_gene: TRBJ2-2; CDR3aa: ASSYGTGGAGDTGELF
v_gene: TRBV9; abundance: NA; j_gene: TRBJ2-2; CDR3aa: ASSVDLAANTGELF
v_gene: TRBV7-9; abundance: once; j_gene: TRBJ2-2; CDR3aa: ALGNANTRELF
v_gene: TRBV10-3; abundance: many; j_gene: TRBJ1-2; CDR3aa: AISEGDISNYGYT
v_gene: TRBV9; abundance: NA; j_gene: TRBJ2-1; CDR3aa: ASSVEGGTDTQF
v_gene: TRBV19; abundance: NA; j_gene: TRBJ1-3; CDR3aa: ASSSSGGPPGNTIY
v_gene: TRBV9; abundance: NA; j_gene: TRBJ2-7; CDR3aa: ASSLYQGAPGEQY
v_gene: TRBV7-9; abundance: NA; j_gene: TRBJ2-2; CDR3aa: ASSSGRVNTGELF
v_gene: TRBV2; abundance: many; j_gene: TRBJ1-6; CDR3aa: ASSEDLYSPLH
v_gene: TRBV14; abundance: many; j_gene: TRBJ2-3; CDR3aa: ASSHIRGYTDTQY
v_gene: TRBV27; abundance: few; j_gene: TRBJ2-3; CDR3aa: ASGLDRGDLKTDTQY
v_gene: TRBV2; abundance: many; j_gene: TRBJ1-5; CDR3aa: ASSSTTGINQPQH
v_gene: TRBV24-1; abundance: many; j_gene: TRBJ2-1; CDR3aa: ATSDSTSGSYNEQF
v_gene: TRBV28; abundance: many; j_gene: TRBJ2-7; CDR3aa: ASSLEGAYEQY
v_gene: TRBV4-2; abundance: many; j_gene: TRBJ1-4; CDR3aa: ASSQGPSGQEKLF
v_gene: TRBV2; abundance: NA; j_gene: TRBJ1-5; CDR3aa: ASSESGQPQH
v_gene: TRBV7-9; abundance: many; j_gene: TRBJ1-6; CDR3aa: ASSLETGGNSPLH
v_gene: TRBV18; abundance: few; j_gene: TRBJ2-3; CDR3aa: ASSPSLTDTQY